The text below deals with one T cell receptor (beta chain). Residents of about two dozen US areas, aged 18 to 89 years, made up the participants. The CDR3 has 17 amino acids. Germline V gene data show CDR1 as SGHTA and CDR2 as FQGNSA. Germline trimming cut 6 bases from V and 1 base from J; bases unmatched to any gene: 11. This sample was included in a study of blood T cell repertoires in COVID-19. Study in general: Samples came from the United States, Italy and Spain, spanning acute and convalescent COVID-19. PBMCs, B-cell-depleted T cells, or T cells provided the cDNA or gDNA that made up the material.

Original handling: From reference gene primer amplification, estimates of nucleated cell counts were derived. TCRdb keeps only in-frame clones here, not all; method: immunoSEQ multiplex PCR. The D gene and trimming were derived from the DNA, and the V and J assignments and clone size from that table. The sample records over 150,000 clones, around 84% being singletons. This sequence originates from a man between 50 and 59 years old who had recovered from COVID-19. The V gene is TRBV7-2, the J gene TRBJ2-3; TRBD2 aligns across 9 bases. The sequencing input was PBMCs or T cells enriched from blood (not recorded which). In DNA form, the CDR3 reads TGTGCCAGCAGGCGAGGGCTAGCGGGGACCCGCACAGATACGCAGTATTTT. Amino acids: CASRRGLAGTRTDTQYF.